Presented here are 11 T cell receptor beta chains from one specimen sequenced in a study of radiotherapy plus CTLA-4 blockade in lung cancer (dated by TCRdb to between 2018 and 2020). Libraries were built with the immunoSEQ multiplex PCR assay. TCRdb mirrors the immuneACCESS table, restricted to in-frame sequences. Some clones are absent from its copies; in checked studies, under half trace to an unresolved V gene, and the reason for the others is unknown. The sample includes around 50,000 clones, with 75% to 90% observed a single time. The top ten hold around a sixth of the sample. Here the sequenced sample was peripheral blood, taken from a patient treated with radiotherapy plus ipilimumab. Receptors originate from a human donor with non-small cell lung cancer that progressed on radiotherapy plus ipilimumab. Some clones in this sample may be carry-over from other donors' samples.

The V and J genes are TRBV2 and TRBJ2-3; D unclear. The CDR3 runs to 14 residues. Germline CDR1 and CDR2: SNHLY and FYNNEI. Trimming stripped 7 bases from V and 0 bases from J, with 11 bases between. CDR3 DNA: TGTGCCAGCACTCTCGAGGCTAGCACAGATACGCAGTATTTT. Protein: CASTLEASTDTQYF.

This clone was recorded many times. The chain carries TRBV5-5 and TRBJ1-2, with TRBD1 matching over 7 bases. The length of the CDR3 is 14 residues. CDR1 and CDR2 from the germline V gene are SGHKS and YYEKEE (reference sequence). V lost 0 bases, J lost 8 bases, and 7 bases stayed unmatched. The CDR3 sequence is CASSLGDRMWGYTF. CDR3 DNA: TGTGCCAGCAGCTTGGGGGACAGAATGTGGGGCTACACCTTC.

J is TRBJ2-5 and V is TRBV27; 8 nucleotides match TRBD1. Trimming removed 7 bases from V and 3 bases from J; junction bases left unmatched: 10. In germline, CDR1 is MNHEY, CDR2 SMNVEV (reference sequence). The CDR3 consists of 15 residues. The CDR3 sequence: CASKRGTGTKETQYF. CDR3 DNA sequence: TGTGCCAGCAAAAGAGGGACAGGCACTAAAGAGACCCAGTACTTC.

CDR3: CASSEEAGEGGYTF. The CDR3 DNA is TGTGCCAGCAGTGAAGAGGCAGGGGAAGGTGGCTACACCTTC. The J gene is TRBJ1-2, the V gene TRBV6-4; D possibly corresponds to TRBD1 (6 bases). Germline lookup yields CDR1 MRHNA and CDR2 SNTAGT. Trimming pared 3 bases from V and 7 bases from J, leaving 15 bases between. This CDR3 is built from 14 residues.

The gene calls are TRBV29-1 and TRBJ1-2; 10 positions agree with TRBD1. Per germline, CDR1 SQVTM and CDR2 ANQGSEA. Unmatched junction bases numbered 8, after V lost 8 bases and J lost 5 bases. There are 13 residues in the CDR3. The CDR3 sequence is CSFGWGQGYGYTF. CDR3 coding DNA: TGCAGCTTTGGGTGGGGACAGGGGTATGGCTACACCTTC. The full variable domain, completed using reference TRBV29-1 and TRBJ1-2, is SAVISQKPSRDICQRGTSLTIQCQVDSQVTMMFWYRQQPGQSLTLIATANQGSEATYESGFVIDKFPISRPNLTFSTLTVSNMSPEDSSIYLCSFGWGQGYGYTFGSGTRLTVV.

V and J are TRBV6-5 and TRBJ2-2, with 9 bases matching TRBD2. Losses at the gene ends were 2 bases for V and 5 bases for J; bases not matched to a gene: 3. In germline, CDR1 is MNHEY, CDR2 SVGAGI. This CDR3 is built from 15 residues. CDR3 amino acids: CASSYGLAGTGELFF. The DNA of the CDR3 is TGTGCCAGCAGTTACGGGCTAGCGGGGACCGGGGAGCTGTTTTTT.

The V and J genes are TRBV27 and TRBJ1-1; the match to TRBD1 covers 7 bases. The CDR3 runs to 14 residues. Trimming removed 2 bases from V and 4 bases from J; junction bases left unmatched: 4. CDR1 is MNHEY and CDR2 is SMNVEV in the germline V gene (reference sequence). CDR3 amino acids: CASSLRRDSTEAFF. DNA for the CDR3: TGTGCCAGCAGTTTAAGGCGGGACAGCACTGAAGCTTTCTTT.

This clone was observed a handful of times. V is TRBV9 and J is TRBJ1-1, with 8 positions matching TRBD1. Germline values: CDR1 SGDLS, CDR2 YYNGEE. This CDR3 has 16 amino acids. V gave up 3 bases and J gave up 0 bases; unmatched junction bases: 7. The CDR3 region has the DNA TGTGCCAGCAGCGAGGGATCGACAGGGGTGAACACTGAAGCTTTCTTT. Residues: CASSEGSTGVNTEAFF.

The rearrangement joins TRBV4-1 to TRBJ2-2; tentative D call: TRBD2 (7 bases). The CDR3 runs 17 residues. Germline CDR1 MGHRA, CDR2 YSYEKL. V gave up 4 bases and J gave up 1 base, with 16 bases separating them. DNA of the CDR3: TGCGCCAGCAGCCGAGAACGGGGGGCTCTGAACACCGGGGAGCTGTTTTTT. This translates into CASSRERGALNTGELFF.

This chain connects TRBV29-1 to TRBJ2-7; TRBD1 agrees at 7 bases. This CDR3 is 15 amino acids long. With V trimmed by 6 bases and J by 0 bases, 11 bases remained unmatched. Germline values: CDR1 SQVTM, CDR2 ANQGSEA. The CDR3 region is CSVSKQGTTSYEQYF. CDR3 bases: TGCAGCGTAAGTAAACAGGGGACGACCTCCTACGAGCAGTACTTC.

CDR3 loop: CASSDTSRDEQFF. The CDR3 coding sequence is TGTGCCAGCAGCGACACTAGCCGGGATGAGCAGTTCTTC. This chain connects TRBV11-3 to TRBJ2-1; D possibly corresponds to TRBD2 (6 bases). With 5 bases removed from V and 8 bases from J, the gap between germline ends came to 13 bases. The CDR3 has 13 residues. Germline assignment: CDR1 SGHNT and CDR2 YENEEA.